The source of this TCR beta chain is a study of vaccination and CD4 T cells after COVID-19. In this sample, this clonotype is medium-sized. The antigen is not known. The Oncomine TCR Beta short-read assay was applied to DNA of cultured CD4+ T cells. Once CD4+ T cells had been cultured, genomic DNA was extracted from them. MiXCR was run by TCRdb on the PCR reads, yielding one entry per CDR3 protein. The sample holds 15,000 to 19,000 distinct CDR3 sequences, 30% to 40% seen once. Treatment reported: approximately 9-day PBMC culture with coronavirus spike peptide pools or control peptides (ViraFEST assay). Antigen-specific T cell expansion with peptide pools preceded TCR sequencing in the ViraFEST approach. Findings of the study overall: In convalescent patients, 304 of 307 vaccine-specific clones were spike mono-reactive. Researchers report that a median about 87% of reactive clones in convalescent patients surfaced only post-vaccination.

Trimming removed 5 bases from V and 4 bases from J, with 9 bases in between. The CDR3 loop spans 13 amino acids. CDR1 and CDR2 from the germline V gene are MNHNS and SASEGT. This chain joins TRBV6-1 and TRBJ2-4; D is possibly TRBD1 (6 bases). This sequence originates from a human donor who had recovered from COVID-19. This material consisted of CD4+ T cells from blood, cultured in vitro, taken before SARS-CoV-2 vaccination. The CDR3 coding sequence is TGTGCCAGCAGTAGGGGGTCGAAAAACATTCAGTACTTC. Its protein is CASSRGSKNIQYF.